This TCR beta chain was documented in a study of cytomegalovirus exposure and HLA in healthy donors. There are 19 residues in the CDR3. After removal of 3 bases from V and 0 bases from J, the junction contained 9 bases not matched to a gene. Looked up from germline, CDR1 is SNHLY and CDR2 is FYNNEI. With 60 Vbeta and 13 Jbeta primers, the PCR was carried out. Only in-frame clones appear in the TCRdb table, and some are missing; sequencing was by immunoSEQ multiplex PCR. The repertoire consists of 110,000 or so clones, with 60% to 85% occurring once and the leading ten covering about 5%. Specimen: PBMCs. This sequence joins TRBV2 and TRBJ2-3, with 13 bases aligning to TRBD2. This sequence was found in a man aged 45-65 years in good health and CMV-seropositive. CDR3 sequence (DNA): TGTGCCAGCAGTGAGGAACTAGCGGGAGGGTTGGGGAGCACAGATACGCAGTATTTT. It yields the protein CASSEELAGGLGSTDTQYF.